These T cell receptor beta chains were read from a single sample in a study of response to subunit inactivated influenza vaccine. TCRdb passed the RT-PCR reads through MiXCR, listing each CDR3 protein once. The data hold about 650,000 distinct CDR3 sequences, with roughly 14% observed a single time. The sample in question was PBMCs from blood, obtained 11 to 12 days after vaccination. Source of these receptors: a man aged 45-65 years who received an inactivated influenza vaccine. Both conserved end residues are part of each CDR3. The D gene is left open where the match is weak. Size is omitted from some rows. Given values are once, few, many or a class for expanded clones.

V	size	J	D	DNA	CDR3
TRBV7-6	.	TRBJ2-3	TRBD1	TGTGCCAGCAGAGGGGGCCCGGCCGGGGTTGGTACGCAGTATTTT	CASRGGPAGVGTQYF
TRBV6-2/TRBV6-3	few	TRBJ2-1	.	TGTGCCAGCAGAGGCCCCGGGGCCTACAATGAGCAGTTCTTC	CASRGPGAYNEQFF
TRBV7-6	.	TRBJ2-7	.	TGTGCCAGCAGCTCGGCCTCACCACCCTACGAGCAGTACTTC	CASSSASPPYEQYF
TRBV18	.	TRBJ2-1	TRBD1	TGTGCCAGCTCACTACCGACAGGGGGGAGAAATGAGCAGTTCTTC	CASSLPTGGRNEQFF
TRBV18	.	TRBJ2-5	.	TGTGCCAGCTCACCCACTAGGGATCAAGAGACCCAGTACTTC	CASSPTRDQETQYF
TRBV20-1	few	TRBJ2-7	TRBD1	TGCAGTGCTATCTTCCGGGACAGGGGTCACGAGCAGTACTTC	CSAIFRDRGHEQYF
TRBV30	.	TRBJ2-7	TRBD1	TGTGCCTGGAGTGGTCAAACAGGGGTTGAGCAGTACTTC	CAWSGQTGVEQYF
TRBV6-1	.	TRBJ2-7	.	TGTGCCAGCAGTGACCAGCTTCACTCCTACGAGCAGTACTTC	CASSDQLHSYEQYF
TRBV7-2	.	TRBJ2-5	TRBD2	TGTGCCAGCAGCTTAGCCCCTAGCGGGGGAAGGGGAGAACAAGAGACCCAGTACTTC	CASSLAPSGGRGEQETQYF
TRBV7-9	.	TRBJ2-1	.	TGTGCCAGCAGCTTAGTGGACTCTGGGGCCAGTGAGCAGTTCTTC	CASSLVDSGASEQFF
TRBV24-1	.	TRBJ2-1	.	TGTGCCACCAGTGATTTCCTAGAGGTCAATGAGCAGTTCTTC	CATSDFLEVNEQFF
TRBV14	few	TRBJ1-1	.	TGTGCCAGCAGCCGTTACAGCTCGCGGTCGGACACTGAAGCTTTCTTT	CASSRYSSRSDTEAFF
TRBV9	.	TRBJ2-1	TRBD2	TGTGCCAGCAGCCCTCGACTAGCGGGAGGGTTTGATGAGCAGTTCTTC	CASSPRLAGGFDEQFF
TRBV7-6	.	TRBJ2-5	.	TGTGCCAGCAGCCGAATTGGAGGGACCCAGTACTTC	CASSRIGGTQYF
TRBV18	few	TRBJ2-7	TRBD2	TGTGCCAGCTCACCACAAGCGGGGGGGGCTTTTCGGGAGCAGTACTTC	CASSPQAGGAFREQYF
TRBV29-1	.	TRBJ2-5	.	TGCAGCGTTGACGAGGGGGTCAAAGAGACCCAGTACTTC	CSVDEGVKETQYF
TRBV29-1	many	TRBJ2-1	.	TGCAGCGTTGAAGACGCTGGTAATGAGCAGTTCTTC	CSVEDAGNEQFF
TRBV7-3	.	TRBJ2-7	TRBD2	TGTGCCAGCAGCTTGACTAGCGCTAGTAGCTCCTACGAGCAGTACTTC	CASSLTSASSSYEQYF
TRBV28	.	TRBJ1-5	.	TGTGCCAGCAGCCCAGGTCTCAGCAATCAGCCCCAGCCTTTT	CASSPGLSNQPQPF
TRBV4-3	many	TRBJ2-2	.	TGCGCCAGCAGCCAGGACACTAGGAACACCGGGGAGCTGTTTTTT	CASSQDTRNTGELFF
TRBV6-2/TRBV6-3	.	TRBJ2-7	TRBD1	TGTGCCAGCAGTGTCACCGGGACAGGGGACTACGAGCAGTACTTC	CASSVTGTGDYEQYF
TRBV19	few	TRBJ2-2	.	TGTGCCAGTAGGTTAGGACAGACGAACACCGGGGAGCTGTTTTTT	CASRLGQTNTGELFF
TRBV6-2/TRBV6-3	.	TRBJ2-3	TRBD2	TGTGCCAGCAGTTACTATGGACTAGCACCCACAGATACGCAGTATTTT	CASSYYGLAPTDTQYF
TRBV29-1	.	TRBJ2-2	TRBD1	TGCAGCGCAACAGGGGGCGGGTACACCGGGGAGCTGTTTTTT	CSATGGGYTGELFF
TRBV7-2	.	TRBJ2-5	TRBD2	TGTGCCAGCAGCTTACTAGCGGGAAAACAAGAGACCCAGTACTTC	CASSLLAGKQETQYF
TRBV6-2/TRBV6-3	few	TRBJ2-5	.	TGTGCCAGCTCCGGGACGGAGCAAGAGACCCAGTACTTC	CASSGTEQETQYF
TRBV27	.	TRBJ1-6	.	TGTGCCAGCAGTAACTACCGGAAACATAATTCACCCCTCCACTTT	CASSNYRKHNSPLHF
TRBV12-3/TRBV12-4	few	TRBJ2-1	TRBD2	TGTGCTACCCGGAGCGGGGGGGCCTATGAGCAGTTCTTC	CATRSGGAYEQFF
TRBV6-1	many	TRBJ2-7	TRBD2	TGTGCCAGCAAACCCCCGACGGGAGGGCCCTACGAGCAGTACTTC	CASKPPTGGPYEQYF
TRBV5-1	.	TRBJ2-6	.	TGCGCCAGCAGTACTACAGCGTACAGCTCTGGGGCCAACGTCCTGACTTTC	CASSTTAYSSGANVLTF
TRBV6-5	.	TRBJ1-6	.	TGTGCCAGCAGTTACAGGGACTATAATTCACCCCTCCACTTT	CASSYRDYNSPLHF
TRBV20-1	.	TRBJ2-1	TRBD2	TGCAGTGCTAGCGGGGGGATCTCTGGACATGCTGAGCAGTTCTTC	CSASGGISGHAEQFF
TRBV7-9	.	TRBJ1-6	.	TGTGCCAGCAGCTTGCCCGGGACACTAGATTCACCCCTCCACTTT	CASSLPGTLDSPLHF
TRBV6-1	.	TRBJ2-6	.	TGTGCCACAAACGATTGGGCCTCTGGGGCCAACGTCCTGACTTTC	CATNDWASGANVLTF
TRBV28	many	TRBJ2-7	.	TGTGCCAGCAGTTTGGACCAGGGGAGCTACGAGCAGTACTTC	CASSLDQGSYEQYF
TRBV5-1	many	TRBJ2-1	TRBD2	TGCGCCAGCAGCTTGGCAGGAGCGGGGAACAATGAGCAGTTCTTC	CASSLAGAGNNEQFF
TRBV20-1	.	TRBJ2-7	TRBD2	TGCAGTGCTAGGTGGACTAGCGGGAGCTTCGAGCAGTACTTC	CSARWTSGSFEQYF
TRBV6-1	few	TRBJ2-7	TRBD1	TGTGCCAGCAGTGAAGACGAACAGGGGTGGTTCGAGCAGTACTTC	CASSEDEQGWFEQYF
TRBV5-1	.	TRBJ2-7	.	TGCGCCAGCAGCTTTCAGGACGCCTCCTACGAGCAGTACTTC	CASSFQDASYEQYF
TRBV25-1	many	TRBJ1-6	.	TGTGCCAGCAGTGTGGCAAGGGGTTCACCCCTCCACTTT	CASSVARGSPLHF
TRBV29-1	.	TRBJ1-1	.	TGCAGCGTTCCGGGCACTGAAGCTTTCTTT	CSVPGTEAFF
TRBV24-1	many	TRBJ2-1	.	TGTGCCACCAGTGATCCATCGACAGGCTCCTACAATGAGCAGTTCTTC	CATSDPSTGSYNEQFF
TRBV28	.	TRBJ2-1	TRBD2	TGTGCCACCTACGGTAGCGGGAGGGCCGATGAGCAGTTCTTC	CATYGSGRADEQFF
TRBV28	.	TRBJ1-2	TRBD1	TGTGCCACCACTGCTCCACCGGGACAGGGGGCGATAAGCTATGGCTACACCTTC	CATTAPPGQGAISYGYTF
TRBV19	few	TRBJ1-5	.	TGTGCCAGTATCCCCACAGGGAGGCGCAATCAGCCCCAGCATTTT	CASIPTGRRNQPQHF
TRBV2	.	TRBJ2-7	.	TGTGCCAGCAGTGAGGTGTTTGCCTACGAGCAGTACTTC	CASSEVFAYEQYF
TRBV12-3/TRBV12-4	few	TRBJ1-5	.	TGTGCCAGCAGTTTACGCTCTTCGGGCTATAGCAATCAGCCCCAGCATTTT	CASSLRSSGYSNQPQHF
TRBV11-2	.	TRBJ1-4	.	TGTGCCAGCAGCTTAGGTGGGGGCCCTAATGAAAAACTGTTTTTT	CASSLGGGPNEKLFF
TRBV29-1	few	TRBJ1-2	.	TGCAGCGTTGAAGTGCGGGTATCGGGCTACACCTTC	CSVEVRVSGYTF
TRBV20-1	few	TRBJ2-2	TRBD1	TGCAGTGCTAGAGGACAGGGGGCCTCCGGGGAGCTGTTTTTT	CSARGQGASGELFF
TRBV5-1	.	TRBJ1-2	.	TGCGCCAGCAGCTTGGGACAGACAGACTATGGCTACACCTTC	CASSLGQTDYGYTF
TRBV29-1	few	TRBJ2-1	.	TGCAGCGTTGAATCCCCGCCCCGGGACAATGAGCAGTTCTTC	CSVESPPRDNEQFF
TRBV28	few	TRBJ1-1	.	TGTGCCAGCAGTTTTCCGGGAGGGGACACTGAAGCTTTCTTT	CASSFPGGDTEAFF
TRBV6-2/TRBV6-3	.	TRBJ2-2	.	TGTGCCAGCAGTTATATGAGCACCGGGGAGCTGTTTTTT	CASSYMSTGELFF
TRBV27	.	TRBJ2-6	TRBD2	TGTGCCAGCAGACCCTGGGGACTAGCGGATTTCAGCTCTGGGGCCAACGTCCTGACTTTC	CASRPWGLADFSSGANVLTF
TRBV2	few	TRBJ2-7	.	TGTGCCAGCAGTAGCGGGACAGGTCACTACGAGCAGTACTTC	CASSSGTGHYEQYF
TRBV6-2/TRBV6-3	few	TRBJ1-5	.	TGTGCCAGCAGCGGGGTCGCCAATCAGCCCCAGCATTTT	CASSGVANQPQHF
TRBV10-3	.	TRBJ1-5	TRBD1	TGTGCCATTGGGGACAGCTATCAGCCCCAGCATTTT	CAIGDSYQPQHF
TRBV28	few	TRBJ2-5	.	TGTGCCAGCAGTTTATCGCCAGGTGGGCCCCAGTACTTC	CASSLSPGGPQYF
TRBV7-9	many	TRBJ2-3	TRBD2	TGTGCCGGAGCGGGAGATTTAGATACGCAGTATTTT	CAGAGDLDTQYF